What follows is one TCR beta chain and its context. Through a sample-barcoded 5' primer and a J-beta primer mix, a second PCR was run for roughly 6 to 12 cycles. TCRdb reprocessed the 5' RACE reads with MiXCR, giving one entry per CDR3 protein. The data show about 640,000 distinct CDR3 sequences, about 54% seen once. The CDR3 extends over 15 amino acids. The germline V and J ends were trimmed by 3 bases and 5 bases, with 16 bases remaining between them. Germline-derived CDR1 and CDR2 are ENHRY and SYGVKD. This entry is derived from a study of blood T cells in healthy people across ages. The receptor was derived from a man aged 55 to 70 in good health. This chain links TRBV10-3 with TRBJ1-2; no clear D. Sequenced material: blood. The CDR3 DNA reads as TGTGCCATCAGTGAAGACGTGGGTTTGTATTATGGCTACACCTTC. It encodes CAISEDVGLYYGYTF.